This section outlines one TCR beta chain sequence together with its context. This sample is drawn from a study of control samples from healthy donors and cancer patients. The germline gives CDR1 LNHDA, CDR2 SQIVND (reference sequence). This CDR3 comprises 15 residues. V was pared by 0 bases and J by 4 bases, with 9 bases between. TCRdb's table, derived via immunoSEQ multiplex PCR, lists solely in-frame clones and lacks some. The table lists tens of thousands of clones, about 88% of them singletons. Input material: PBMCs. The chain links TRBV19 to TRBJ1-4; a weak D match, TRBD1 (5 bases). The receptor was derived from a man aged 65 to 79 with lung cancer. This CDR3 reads CASSIDGAGNEKLFF. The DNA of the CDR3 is TGTGCCAGTAGTATAGATGGGGCGGGTAATGAAAAACTGTTTTTT.